The sequence of this T cell receptor beta chain was determined in a study of beta chain features in type 1 diabetes (dated by TCRdb to the late 2010s). Regarding the complete study: Mean age, gender distribution, total cell number and subset yield were not different between patients and healthy donors. A total of roughly 110 million sorted cells were examined across all samples, and the number of cells per subset was strongly correlated with RNA yield. Regulatory and stem cell-like memory subsets were isolated from only 8 patients and about eight healthy donors, whereas naive and central memory subsets came from all 28 donors. In the study, TCRB repertoires of sorted circulating CD4+ T cell subsets from recently diagnosed type 1 diabetes patients were compared with those of matched healthy donors. What the work shows at the level of the full study, not this receptor alone: PCR may preferentially amplify shorter templates, but because patient and control samples were amplified and corrected together, any resulting skew would affect both groups equally. Naive, central memory and regulatory TCRB repertoires appeared more similar among patients than among healthy donors. Fewer insertions and more nucleotide deletions at VDJ recombination sites were observed in patients with type 1 diabetes, implying thymic rearrangement abnormalities. Because cDNA was sequenced instead of genomic DNA, highly expressing activated cells could be over-represented, though the groups showed no difference in activation or CD3 levels. Only small numbers of individuals were included in the HLA sub-analyses, which left unresolved whether HLA type had any influence on TCRB rearrangement. Type 1 diabetes patients showed a moderate but significant shortening of TCRB CDR3 length in all four CD4+ subsets.

Reading from cysteine to phenylalanine, the CDR3 counts 16 amino acids. Only CDR3 DNA is held: 48 bases, read in frame from base 1. The germline V gene encodes CDR1 SGHRS and CDR2 YFSETQ. The junction carries 12 bases between V and J, which are trimmed by 5 bases and 0 bases respectively. The High Capacity cDNA Reverse Transcription Kit was used to reverse transcribe all of the isolated RNA, meaning that expressed TCRB transcripts were what got sequenced. Naive, central memory and regulatory T cell samples underwent deep immunoSEQ sequencing, averaging roughly 3.3 million total reads per sample. Sorted cells were lysed in RLT buffer, and RNA was extracted using DNase-treated RNeasy Micro or Mini kits according to cell number. Each cell subset was processed separately to prevent cross-contamination, with patient and healthy donor samples processed together. The immunoSEQ multiplex PCR was used to amplify TCRB sequences from cDNA, yielding 87-bp fragments that span the CDR3 region. Sequencing of the amplicons was done on the Illumina HiSeq platform. In the paper's pipeline: PCR bias was corrected computationally using synthetic template baselines, and reads within Hamming distance 2 were collapsed, with unmergeable singletons discarded. Reads were aligned against IMGT to assign V, D and J genes, CDR3 length and insertions or deletions at six rearrangement sites. Within each subset, clonotype counts were normalized to the number of sorted cells before true diversity and Gini coefficients were calculated with the tcR R package. Repertoire sharing was quantified using the overlap coefficient calculated on TCRB nucleotide sequences. As a proxy for the pre-selection repertoire, out-of-frame TCRB sequences from naive cells were analyzed. The source is immuneACCESS, and TCRdb retained only in-frame sequences with V and J called. Part of the clones is not carried over; for the studies checked, unresolved V genes explain less than half of this, and the remainder is unexplained. For V, J and clone size, that table is used; D and trimming come from the DNA. For this sample the table gives more than 250,000 clones, of which 20% were detected only once. The ten largest clones capture roughly 0.028% of the sample.

Note on this clone: What antigen it recognizes has not been identified. No base quality information exists; no much larger clone differs at one position.

A single peripheral blood draw of around 100 mL on average was collected from each donor into heparinised tubes. Naive, central memory, regulatory and stem cell-like memory CD4+ T cells were sorted on a BD FACSAria II using a panel including CD45RO, CCR7, CD25, CD127, CD95 and CD27. A purity above 95% was achieved for all sorted populations. PBMCs were isolated immediately by Lymphoprep density gradient centrifugation and stained directly without culture. So that batch effects would be minimized, each experiment stained and sorted samples in pairs, pairing one healthy donor with one patient. This TCR was sampled from a middle-aged woman with type 1 diabetes. Specimen: naive CD4+ T cells from blood. The sample's cell subset or site, from its label and the paper: true naive CD4+ T cells. Recombination joined TRBV5-1 with TRBJ2-6, and TRBD2 may be the D gene, going by 5 matching bases. The DNA sequence reads TGCGCCAGCAGGGAGGCTGTGGGCTCTGGGGCCAACGTCCTGACTTTC. This translates into CASREAVGSGANVLTF.